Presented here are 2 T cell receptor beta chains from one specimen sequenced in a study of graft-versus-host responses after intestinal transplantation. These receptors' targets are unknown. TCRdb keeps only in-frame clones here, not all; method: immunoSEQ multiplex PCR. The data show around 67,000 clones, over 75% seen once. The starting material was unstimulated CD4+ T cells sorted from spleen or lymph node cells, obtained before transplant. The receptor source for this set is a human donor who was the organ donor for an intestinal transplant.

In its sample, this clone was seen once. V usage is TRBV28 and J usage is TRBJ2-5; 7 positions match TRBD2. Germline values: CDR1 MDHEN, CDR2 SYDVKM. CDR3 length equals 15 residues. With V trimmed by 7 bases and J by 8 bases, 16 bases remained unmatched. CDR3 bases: TGTGCCAGCACTATATCGGGGGGTCCAAGTGGAACCCAGTACTTC. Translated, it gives CASTISGGPSGTQYF.

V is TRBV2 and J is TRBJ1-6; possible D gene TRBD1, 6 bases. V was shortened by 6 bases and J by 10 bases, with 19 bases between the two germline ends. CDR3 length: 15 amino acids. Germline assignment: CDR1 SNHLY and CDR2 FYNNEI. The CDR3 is CASRVWDTGGSPLHF. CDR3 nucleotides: TGTGCCAGCAGGGTTTGGGACACCGGTGGGTCACCCCTCCACTTT.